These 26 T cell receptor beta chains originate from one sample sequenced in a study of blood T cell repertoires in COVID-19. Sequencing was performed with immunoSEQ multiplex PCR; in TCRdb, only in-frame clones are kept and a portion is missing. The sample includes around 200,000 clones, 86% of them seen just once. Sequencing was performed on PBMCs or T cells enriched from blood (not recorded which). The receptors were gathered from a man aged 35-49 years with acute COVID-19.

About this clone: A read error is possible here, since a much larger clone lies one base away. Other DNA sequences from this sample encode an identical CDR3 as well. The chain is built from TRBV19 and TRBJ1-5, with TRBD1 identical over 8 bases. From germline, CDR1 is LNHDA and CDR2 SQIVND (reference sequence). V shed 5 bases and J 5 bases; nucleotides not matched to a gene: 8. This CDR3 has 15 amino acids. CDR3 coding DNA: TGTGCCAGTAGTGAGAGAGGACAGGGCCATCAGCCCCAGCATTTT. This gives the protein CASSERGQGHQPQHF.

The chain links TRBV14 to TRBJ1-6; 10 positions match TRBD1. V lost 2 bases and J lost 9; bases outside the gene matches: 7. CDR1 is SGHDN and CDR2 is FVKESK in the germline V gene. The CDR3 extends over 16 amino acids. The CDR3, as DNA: TGTGCCAGCAGCCAAACCGCGACAGGGGGCTTTTCACCCCTCCACTTT. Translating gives CASSQTATGGFSPLHF.

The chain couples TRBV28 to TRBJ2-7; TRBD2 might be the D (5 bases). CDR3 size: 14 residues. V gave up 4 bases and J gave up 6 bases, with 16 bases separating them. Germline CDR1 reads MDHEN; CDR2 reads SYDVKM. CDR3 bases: TGTGCCAGCAGTTCTGGCAGTAGAGGGTTCGAGCAGTACTTC. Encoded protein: CASSSGSRGFEQYF.

The CDR3 region is CASSYSVAAWGREQHYGYTF. The DNA for the CDR3 is TGTGCCAGCAGTTACTCGGTGGCTGCTTGGGGCAGAGAGCAGCACTATGGCTACACCTTC. J is TRBJ1-2 and V is TRBV6-2 or TRBV6-3, with D perhaps TRBD1 (5 bases). The germline CDR1 and CDR2 sequences are MNHEY and SVGEGT. The CDR3 has 20 amino acids. V was trimmed by 0 bases and J by 3 bases, leaving 26 bases between them.

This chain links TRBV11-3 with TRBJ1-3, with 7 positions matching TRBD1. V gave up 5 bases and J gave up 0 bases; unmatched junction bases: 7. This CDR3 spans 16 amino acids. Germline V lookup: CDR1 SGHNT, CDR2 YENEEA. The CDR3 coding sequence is TGTGCCAGCAGCCAGGGACAGACGAGCTCTGGAAACACCATATATTTT. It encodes CASSQGQTSSGNTIYF.

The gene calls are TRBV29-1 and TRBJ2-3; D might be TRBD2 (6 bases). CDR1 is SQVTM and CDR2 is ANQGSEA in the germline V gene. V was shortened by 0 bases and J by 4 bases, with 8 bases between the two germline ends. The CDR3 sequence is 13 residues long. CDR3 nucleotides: TGCAGCGTTGAAGAGGGGGGTGCAGATACGCAGTATTTT. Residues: CSVEEGGADTQYF.

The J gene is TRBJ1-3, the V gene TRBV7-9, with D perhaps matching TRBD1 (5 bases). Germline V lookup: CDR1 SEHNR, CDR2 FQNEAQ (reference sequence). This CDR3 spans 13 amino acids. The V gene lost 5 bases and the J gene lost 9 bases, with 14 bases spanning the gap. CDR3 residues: CASSPDTKGTIYF. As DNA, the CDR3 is TGTGCCAGCAGCCCGGACACCAAGGGCACCATATATTTT.

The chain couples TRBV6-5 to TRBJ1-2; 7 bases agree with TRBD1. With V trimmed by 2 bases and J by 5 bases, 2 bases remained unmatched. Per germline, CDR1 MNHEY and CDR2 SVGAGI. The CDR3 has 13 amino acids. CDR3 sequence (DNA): TGTGCCAGCAGTTACCGACAGGGATATGGCTACACCTTC. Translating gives CASSYRQGYGYTF.

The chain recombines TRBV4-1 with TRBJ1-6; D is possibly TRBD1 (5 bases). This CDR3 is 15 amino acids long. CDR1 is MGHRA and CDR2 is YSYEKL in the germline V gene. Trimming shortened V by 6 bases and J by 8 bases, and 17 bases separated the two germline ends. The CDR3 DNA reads TGCGCCAGCAGACAAAGGGGCCAGGGTTATTCACCCCTCCACTTT. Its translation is CASRQRGQGYSPLHF.

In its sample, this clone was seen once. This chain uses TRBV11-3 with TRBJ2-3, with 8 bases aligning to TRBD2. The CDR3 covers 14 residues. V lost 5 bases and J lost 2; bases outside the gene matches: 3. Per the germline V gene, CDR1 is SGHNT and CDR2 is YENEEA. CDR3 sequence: CASSAGGHTDTQYF. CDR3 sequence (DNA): TGTGCCAGCAGCGCGGGGGGCCACACAGATACGCAGTATTTT.

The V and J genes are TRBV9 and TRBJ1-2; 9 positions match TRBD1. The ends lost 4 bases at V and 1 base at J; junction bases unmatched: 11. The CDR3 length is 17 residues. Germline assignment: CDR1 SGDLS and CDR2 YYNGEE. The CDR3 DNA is TGTGCCAGCAGCTTCCCCCTGGGGACAGGGAGTAACTATGGCTACACCTTC. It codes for CASSFPLGTGSNYGYTF.

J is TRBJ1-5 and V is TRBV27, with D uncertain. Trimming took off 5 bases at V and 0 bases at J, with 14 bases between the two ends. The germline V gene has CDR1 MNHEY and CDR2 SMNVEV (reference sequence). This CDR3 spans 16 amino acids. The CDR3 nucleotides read TGTGCCAGCAGTCCCCACGGGGAAAATAGCAATCAGCCCCAGCATTTT. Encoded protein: CASSPHGENSNQPQHF.

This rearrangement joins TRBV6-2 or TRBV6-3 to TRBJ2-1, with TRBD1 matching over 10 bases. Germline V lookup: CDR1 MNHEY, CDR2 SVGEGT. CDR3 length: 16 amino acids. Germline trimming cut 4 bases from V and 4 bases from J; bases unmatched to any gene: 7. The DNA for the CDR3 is TGTGCCAGCAGTTTCATTCCGGGACAGGGGTACAATGAGCAGTTCTTC. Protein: CASSFIPGQGYNEQFF.

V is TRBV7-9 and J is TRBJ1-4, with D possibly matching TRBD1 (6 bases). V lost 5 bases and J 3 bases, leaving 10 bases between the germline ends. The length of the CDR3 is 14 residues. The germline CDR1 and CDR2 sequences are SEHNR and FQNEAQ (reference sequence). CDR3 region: CASSLGQPNEKLFF. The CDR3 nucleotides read TGTGCCAGCAGCCTTGGACAGCCTAATGAAAAACTGTTTTTT.

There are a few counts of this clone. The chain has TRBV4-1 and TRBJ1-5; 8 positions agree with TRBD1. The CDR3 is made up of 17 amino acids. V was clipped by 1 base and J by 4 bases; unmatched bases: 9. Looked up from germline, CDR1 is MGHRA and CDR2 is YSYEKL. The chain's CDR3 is CASSQVGQGVLNQPQHF. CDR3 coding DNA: TGCGCCAGCAGCCAAGTAGGACAGGGAGTGTTGAATCAGCCCCAGCATTTT.

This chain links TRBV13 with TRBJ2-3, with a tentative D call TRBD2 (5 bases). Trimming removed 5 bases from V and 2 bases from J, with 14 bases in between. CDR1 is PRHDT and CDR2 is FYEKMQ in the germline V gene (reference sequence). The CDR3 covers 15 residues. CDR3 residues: CASSLNRLTTDTQYF. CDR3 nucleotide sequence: TGTGCCAGCAGCCTTAACCGACTAACCACAGATACGCAGTATTTT.

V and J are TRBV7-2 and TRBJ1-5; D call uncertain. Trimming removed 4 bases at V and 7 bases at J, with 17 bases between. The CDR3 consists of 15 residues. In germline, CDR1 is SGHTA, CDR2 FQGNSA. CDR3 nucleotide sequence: TGTGCCAGCAGCTGGTACGTGGCTCTCCCCCAGCCCCAGCATTTT. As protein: CASSWYVALPQPQHF. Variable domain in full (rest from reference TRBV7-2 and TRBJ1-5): GAGVSQSPSNKVTEKGKDVELRCDPISGHTALYWYRQSLGQGLEFLIYFQGNSAPDKSGLPSDRFSAERTGGSVSTLTIQRTQQEDSAVYLCASSWYVALPQPQHFGDGTRLSIL.

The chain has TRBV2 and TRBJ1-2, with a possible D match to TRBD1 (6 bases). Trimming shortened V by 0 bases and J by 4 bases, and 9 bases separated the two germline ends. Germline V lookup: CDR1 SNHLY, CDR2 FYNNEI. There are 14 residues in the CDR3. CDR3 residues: CASSEALQGYGYTF. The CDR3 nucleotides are TGTGCCAGCAGTGAAGCCCTACAGGGCTATGGCTACACCTTC.

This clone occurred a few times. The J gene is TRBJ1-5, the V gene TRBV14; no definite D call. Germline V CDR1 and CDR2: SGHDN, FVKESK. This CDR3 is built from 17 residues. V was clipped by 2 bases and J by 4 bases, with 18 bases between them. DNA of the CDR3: TGTGCCAGCAGCCAACATCGAAAGGAGAAAGGTAATCAGCCCCAGCATTTT. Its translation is CASSQHRKEKGNQPQHF.

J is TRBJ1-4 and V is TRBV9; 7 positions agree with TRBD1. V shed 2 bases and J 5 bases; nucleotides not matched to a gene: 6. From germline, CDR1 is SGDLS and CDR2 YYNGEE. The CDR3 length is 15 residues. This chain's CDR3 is CASSVRQGPNEKLFF. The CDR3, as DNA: TGTGCCAGCAGCGTTAGACAGGGCCCCAATGAAAAACTGTTTTTT.

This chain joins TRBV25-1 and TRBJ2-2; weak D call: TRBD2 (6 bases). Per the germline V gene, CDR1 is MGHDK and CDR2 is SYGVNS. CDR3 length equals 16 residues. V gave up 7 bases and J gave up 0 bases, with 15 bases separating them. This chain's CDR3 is CASTPGGIPNTGELFF. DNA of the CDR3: TGTGCCAGCACCCCCGGCGGGATACCGAACACCGGGGAGCTGTTTTTT.

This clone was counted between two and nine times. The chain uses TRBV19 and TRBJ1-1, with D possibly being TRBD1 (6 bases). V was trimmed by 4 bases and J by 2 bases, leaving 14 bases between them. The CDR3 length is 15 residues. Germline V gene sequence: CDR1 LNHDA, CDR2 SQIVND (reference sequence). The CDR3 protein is CASSRGGQYNTEAFF. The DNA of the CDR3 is TGTGCCAGTAGTAGGGGCGGACAGTATAACACTGAAGCTTTCTTT.

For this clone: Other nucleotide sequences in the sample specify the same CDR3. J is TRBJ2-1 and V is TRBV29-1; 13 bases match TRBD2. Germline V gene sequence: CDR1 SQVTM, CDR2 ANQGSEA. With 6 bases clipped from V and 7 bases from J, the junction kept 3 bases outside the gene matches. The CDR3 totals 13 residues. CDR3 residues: CSVRTSGGNEQFF. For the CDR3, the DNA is TGCAGCGTAAGGACTAGCGGGGGAAATGAGCAGTTCTTC.

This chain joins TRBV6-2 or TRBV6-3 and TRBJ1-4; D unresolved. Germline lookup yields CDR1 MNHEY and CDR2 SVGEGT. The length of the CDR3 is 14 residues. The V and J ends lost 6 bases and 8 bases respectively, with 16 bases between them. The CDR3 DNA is TGTGCCAGCAGCTCAGGCCTCTCGGCGGAAAAACTGTTTTTT. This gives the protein CASSSGLSAEKLFF.

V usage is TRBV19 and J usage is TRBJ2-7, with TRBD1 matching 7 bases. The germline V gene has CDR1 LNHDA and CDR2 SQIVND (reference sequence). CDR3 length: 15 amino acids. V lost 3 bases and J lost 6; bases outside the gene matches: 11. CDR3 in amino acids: CASSISRDRGLEQYF. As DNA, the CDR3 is TGTGCCAGTAGTATTTCCCGGGACAGAGGGCTCGAGCAGTACTTC.

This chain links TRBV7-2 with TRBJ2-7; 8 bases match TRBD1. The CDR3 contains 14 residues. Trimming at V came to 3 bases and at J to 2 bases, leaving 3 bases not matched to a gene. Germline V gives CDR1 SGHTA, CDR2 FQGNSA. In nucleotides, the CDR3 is TGTGCCAGCAGCTTCTGGACAGGGACCTACGAGCAGTACTTC. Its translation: CASSFWTGTYEQYF.